The clone carrying this T cell receptor beta chain was recorded a few times. Its antigen is unknown. TCRdb reprocessed the 5' RACE reads via MiXCR and lists one record per CDR3 protein. The sample shows 1.5 million to 2 million distinct CDR3 sequences, around a third of them seen only once. These data belong to a study of identical twins. Whole-study results and caveats: Within beta out-of-frame sequences, the excess sharing observed between twins was weaker. Zero-insertion findings could be partly confounded by invariant cells (MAIT and iNKT cells).

V lost 6 bases and J 4 bases, leaving 16 bases between the germline ends. This CDR3 contains 15 residues. Per the germline V gene, CDR1 is SNHLY and CDR2 is FYNNEI. This sequence was found in a newborn girl in good health. The rearrangement uses TRBV2 and TRBJ1-5, with D perhaps matching TRBD1 (6 bases). The specimen sequenced was cord blood. CDR3 sequence (DNA): TGTGCCAGCAGCAAAATGGGACAAGGGAATCAGCCCCAGCATTTT. This gives the protein CASSKMGQGNQPQHF.